These 23 T cell receptor beta chains were sequenced from one sample in a study of glioma-infiltrating T cells. Amplification of TCR alpha and beta CDR3 regions from RNA used iRepertoire nested multiplex PCR. TCRdb processed the multiplex PCR reads anew with MiXCR; each CDR3 protein has one entry. Of around 90,000 distinct CDR3 sequences in the sample, 35% to 45% are singletons; the top ten hold roughly two fifths. The sample comprised glioma tissue, nonneoplastic brain tissue, or PBMCs (not recorded which). The receptors come from a human donor with low-grade glioma or glioblastoma, undergoing nonglioma brain surgery, or in good health (not recorded which).

In this sample, this clonotype turned up many times. V and J are TRBV7-3 and TRBJ2-7; a possible D gene is TRBD2 (5 bases). This CDR3 comprises 14 residues. Trimming shortened V by 5 bases and J by 4 bases, and 15 bases separated the two germline ends. Germline V gene data show CDR1 as SGHTA and CDR2 as FQGTGA. CDR3 sequence: CASSLRPGTYEQYF. CDR3 bases: TGTGCCAGCAGCCTAAGGCCGGGAACGTACGAGCAGTACTTC.

This clonotype was recorded many times. The DNA of the CDR3 is TGTGCCAGCAGCTTGGCGGGGGCTCGACTCGATGGCTACACCTTC. It yields the protein CASSLAGARLDGYTF. V and J are TRBV5-4 and TRBJ1-2, with a weak D call TRBD1 (6 bases). The CDR3 loop spans 15 amino acids. Germline V gene lookup returns CDR1 SGHNT and CDR2 YYREEE (reference sequence). V lost 0 bases and J 6 bases, leaving 15 bases between the germline ends.

V gene TRBV15 combines with J gene TRBJ2-5, with TRBD1 as a possible D gene (6 bases). CDR3 length: 13 amino acids. Germline V gene data show CDR1 as LNHNV and CDR2 as YYDKDF (reference sequence). Trimming left V 6 bases short and J 9 bases short, with 17 bases between. CDR3 loop: CATRWDIQGSQYF. Here the CDR3 DNA reads TGTGCCACCAGGTGGGACATACAAGGGTCCCAGTACTTC.

Worth noting for this clonotype: A read error may explain this, as a much larger clone is one base away. Because the CDR3 is missing its conserved closing phenylalanine or tryptophan, this is likely a read error. The V gene is TRBV12-3 or TRBV12-4, the J gene TRBJ2-3; 7 bases agree with TRBD2. This CDR3 spans 15 amino acids. V shed 7 bases and J 0 bases; nucleotides not matched to a gene: 7. CDR3 sequence (DNA): TGTGCCAGCACCCTGAGTAGCGGGAGCACAGATACGCAGTATTCT. Its translation is CASTLSSGSTDTQYS.

This clonotype was detected many times. The CDR3 sequence is CASSILFSGAGTDTQYF. DNA of the CDR3: TGTGCCAGTAGTATTCTGTTTAGCGGGGCTGGGACAGATACGCAGTATTTT. The chain joins TRBV19 to TRBJ2-3; 8 nucleotides align to TRBD2. Germline values: CDR1 LNHDA, CDR2 SQIVND (reference sequence). The CDR3 has 17 amino acids. V was clipped by 3 bases and J by 3 bases; unmatched bases: 11. The variable domain in full, completed from reference TRBV19 and TRBJ2-3, reads DGGITQSPKYLFRKEGQNVTLSCEQNLNHDAMYWYRQDPGQGLRLIYYSQIVNDFQKGDIAEGYSVSREKKESFPLTVTSAQKNPTAFYLCASSILFSGAGTDTQYFGPGTRLTVL.

This clonotype was recorded many times. The rearrangement joins TRBV20-1 to TRBJ2-3; D is ambiguous. Per the germline V gene, CDR1 is DFQATT and CDR2 is SNEGSKA (reference sequence). Trimming shortened V by 3 bases and J by 2 bases, and 6 bases separated the two germline ends. The CDR3 length is 12 residues. The CDR3 nucleotides are TGCAGTGCTAGGCCCTACACAGATACGCAGTATTTT. Translated: CSARPYTDTQYF.

About this clonotype: A junction end diverges from the germline sequence, so it may reflect a read error. V usage is TRBV20-1 and J usage is TRBJ2-3; TRBD2 aligns across 9 bases. This CDR3 contains 15 residues. Germline V CDR1 and CDR2: DFQATT, SNEGSKA (reference sequence). The DNA of the CDR3 is TGCAGTGCTAGTGATGGAGGGACTAGCACAGATACTCAGTATTTT. Its protein is CSASDGGTSTDTQYF.

The rearrangement joins TRBV6-2 or TRBV6-3 to TRBJ2-1; D might be TRBD1 (6 bases). The CDR3 is 15 amino acids. Germline CDR1 and CDR2: MNHEY and SVGEGT. The CDR3 here is CASEFPRRTDNEQFF. As DNA, the CDR3 is TGTGCAAGTGAATTTCCGCGCCGGACAGACAATGAGCAGTTCTTC.

With respect to this clonotype: Since no conserved phenylalanine or tryptophan closes the CDR3, a read error is the likely cause. The gene calls are TRBV7-9 and TRBJ2-1; TRBD2 aligns across 7 bases. Germline V gene lookup returns CDR1 SEHNR and CDR2 FQNEAQ (reference sequence). The CDR3 runs 14 residues. The CDR3, as DNA: TGTGCTAGCGACCGGCGGGGGTCGAGCAATGAGCAGTTCTTA. As protein: CASDRRGSSNEQFL.

This clonotype was detected many times. The gene calls are TRBV2 and TRBJ2-5; 11 bases map to TRBD2. V dropped 4 bases and J dropped 3; count of bases not matched to a gene: 10. The CDR3 is made up of 17 amino acids. Germline CDR1 is SNHLY and CDR2 is FYNNEI. CDR3 nucleotides: TGTGCCAGCAGTGTAGCACTAGCGGGGGCTGGGGAAGAGACCCAGTACTTC. Translating gives CASSVALAGAGEETQYF.

This clonotype was observed many times. This chain uses TRBV6-2 or TRBV6-3 with TRBJ2-6; D uncertain. V lost 5 bases to trimming and J lost 0 bases, with 11 bases between them. The CDR3 is 16 amino acids. Germline CDR1 and CDR2: MNHEY and SVGEGT. CDR3 in DNA: TGTGCCAGCAGTGTAGCACAATTCTCTGGGGCCAACGTCCTGACTTTC. Its translation is CASSVAQFSGANVLTF.

The table lists this clonotype with many counts. The J gene is TRBJ1-1, the V gene TRBV6-5; 11 bases are a match to TRBD1. Germline V gene lookup returns CDR1 MNHEY and CDR2 SVGAGI. V was clipped by 0 bases and J by 4 bases; unmatched bases: 4. The CDR3 sequence is 16 residues long. Written as DNA, the CDR3 is TGTGCCAGCAGTTACTCGAAGGACAGGGGGCCCACTGAAGCTTTCTTT. Protein sequence: CASSYSKDRGPTEAFF.

This clonotype was recorded at least ten times. This sequence joins TRBV7-2 and TRBJ2-4; 9 positions agree with TRBD1. V dropped 5 bases and J dropped 5; count of bases not matched to a gene: 7. This CDR3 has 15 amino acids. Germline CDR1 is SGHTA and CDR2 is FQGNSA. CDR3 DNA sequence: TGTGCCAGCAGCGTACAGGGGGCGGGACAAAACATTCAGTACTTC. This translates into CASSVQGAGQNIQYF.

This clonotype was recorded at least ten times. The chain uses TRBV12-5 and TRBJ2-7; 10 nucleotides align to TRBD2. Per germline, CDR1 LGHNT and CDR2 FRNRAP. CDR3 size: 18 residues. V gave up 1 base and J gave up 0 bases; unmatched junction bases: 9. The CDR3 DNA reads as TGTGCTAGTGGTTTGGCCGGATGGACTAGCGGACTCTCCTACGAGCAGTACTTC. Protein sequence: CASGLAGWTSGLSYEQYF.

J is TRBJ2-1 and V is TRBV6-1, with D maybe TRBD2 (6 bases). The CDR3 consists of 16 residues. The germline V gene has CDR1 MNHNS and CDR2 SASEGT. V lost 6 bases and J lost 2, with 17 bases in between. Here the CDR3 reads CASSSASVRPYNEQFF. The CDR3 DNA reads TGTGCCAGCAGCAGTGCTAGCGTGAGGCCCTACAATGAGCAGTTCTTC.

Turning to this clonotype: This may arise from a read error, as a much more abundant clone is one base away. V is TRBV5-1 and J is TRBJ1-4, with 9 bases matching TRBD1. The CDR3 extends over 15 amino acids. Germline assignment: CDR1 SGHRS and CDR2 YFSETQ. J lost 10 bases, V lost 0 bases, and 7 bases had no gene match. The CDR3 DNA reads TGCGCCAGCAGCTTGGGGGACAGGGCGGATGGAAAACTGTTTTTT. Protein sequence: CASSLGDRADGKLFF.

On this clonotype: This clone may be a read error of a much larger clone one base away. The chain combines TRBV5-4 with TRBJ2-1; perhaps D is TRBD1 or TRBD2 (6 bases each). The CDR3 has 13 amino acids. Germline-derived CDR1 and CDR2 are SGHNT and YYREEE (reference sequence). In nucleotides, the CDR3 is TGTGCCACCAGGGGAGGCTCCTACACTGAGCAGTTCTTC. It is translated as CATRGGSYTEQFF.

Ten or more counts support this clonotype. V usage is TRBV12-3 or TRBV12-4 and J usage is TRBJ1-5, with D hard to call. Trimming shortened V by 4 bases and J by 5 bases, and 9 bases separated the two germline ends. CDR3 size: 13 residues. This CDR3 is CASSYKRDQPQHF. The CDR3 DNA follows: TGTGCCAGCAGTTATAAGCGCGATCAGCCCCAGCATTTT.

The table lists this clonotype with many counts. The rearrangement joins TRBV20-1 to TRBJ2-7; D might be TRBD1 or TRBD2, each matching 5 bases. Trimming removed 4 bases at V and 5 bases at J, with 18 bases between. This CDR3 has 14 residues. The germline CDR1 and CDR2 sequences are DFQATT and SNEGSKA (reference sequence). As DNA, the CDR3 is TGCAGTGCTAAGGGGCCGTCTAGCTGGAACGAGCAGTACTTC. Protein sequence: CSAKGPSSWNEQYF.

Details on this clonotype: A much larger clone differs from this one at a single base, so this may be a read error. The chain is built from TRBV14 and TRBJ2-7; weak D call: TRBD2 (5 bases). Germline V gives CDR1 SGHDN, CDR2 FVKESK. Trimming removed 0 bases at V and 10 bases at J, with 13 bases between. The CDR3 is 13 amino acids. CDR3 sequence (DNA): TGTGCCAGCAGCCAAGAGAGGGTCGGCGATCAGTACTTC. Residues: CASSQERVGDQYF.

A single count supports this clonotype. The junction shows a germline mismatch at one end, possibly a read error. The chain has TRBV27 and TRBJ1-5, with D unclear. This CDR3 is 16 amino acids long. Per the germline V gene, CDR1 is MNHEY and CDR2 is SMNVEV (reference sequence). This CDR3 reads CASSLEGGKSNQPRNF. In DNA, the CDR3 is TGTGCCAGCAGCTTAGAGGGTGGGAAGAGCAATCAGCCCCGGAATTTC.

This clonotype was recorded only once. The chain is built from TRBV20-1 and TRBJ2-5; 8 bases are a match to TRBD1. With 6 bases clipped from V and 11 bases from J, the junction kept 20 bases outside the gene matches. The CDR3 loop spans 15 amino acids. The germline CDR1 and CDR2 sequences are DFQATT and SNEGSKA (reference sequence). This CDR3 reads CSAPPPGQADSEQYF. The CDR3 DNA is TGCAGTGCCCCGCCCCCGGGACAGGCCGACAGTGAGCAGTACTTC.

This clonotype was found many times. V and J are TRBV4-1 and TRBJ1-2, with a weak D call TRBD1 (5 bases). Looked up from germline, CDR1 is MGHRA and CDR2 is YSYEKL. The CDR3 sequence is 15 residues long. V was trimmed by 0 bases and J by 2 bases, leaving 10 bases between them. CDR3 protein: CASSQESDTNYGYTF. The CDR3 nucleotides are TGCGCCAGCAGCCAAGAATCGGACACGAACTATGGCTACACCTTC.